Presented here are 14 T cell receptor beta chains from one specimen sequenced in a study of blood T cells in healthy people across ages. Combining a sample-barcoded 5' primer with a J-beta primer mix, a second PCR ran for about 7 to 11 cycles. TCRdb used MiXCR to reprocess the 5' RACE reads, holding one entry per CDR3 protein. This table holds about a million distinct CDR3 sequences, around 54% found once. The specimen was blood. The receptor set was obtained from a woman aged 55-75 years in good health.

This chain links TRBV6-2 or TRBV6-3 with TRBJ2-2; the match to TRBD2 covers 10 bases. CDR1 and CDR2 from the germline V gene are MNHEY and SVGEGT. CDR3 length: 18 residues. J lost 2 bases, V lost 0 bases, and 6 bases had no gene match. CDR3 in amino acids: CASSYSSGRALNTGELFF. As DNA, the CDR3 is TGTGCCAGCAGTTACTCGAGCGGGAGGGCACTAAACACCGGGGAGCTGTTTTTT.

The chain combines TRBV20-1 with TRBJ2-7; a weak D match, TRBD1 (5 bases). Germline CDR1 reads DFQATT; CDR2 reads SNEGSKA (reference sequence). The V gene lost 2 bases and the J gene lost 4 bases, with 9 bases spanning the gap. The CDR3 consists of 12 residues. The CDR3 here is CSARTDRYEQYF. As DNA, the CDR3 is TGCAGTGCTAGAACAGACAGATACGAGCAGTACTTC.

The rearrangement joins TRBV7-2 to TRBJ2-3; D is ambiguous. Trimming shortened V by 1 base and J by 0 bases, and 11 bases separated the two germline ends. The CDR3 consists of 16 residues. Per germline, CDR1 SGHTA and CDR2 FQGNSA. The CDR3 region is CASSLDGVASTDTQYF. As DNA, the CDR3 is TGTGCCAGCAGCTTAGACGGCGTAGCTAGCACAGATACGCAGTATTTT.

In this sample, this clonotype turned up a few times. The gene calls are TRBV7-2 and TRBJ2-5; D is unresolved. The length of the CDR3 is 13 residues. The V and J ends lost 5 bases and 7 bases respectively, with 14 bases between them. Germline V gives CDR1 SGHTA, CDR2 FQGNSA. In DNA form, the CDR3 reads TGTGCCAGCAGCCCTTACAACACGGGGACCCAGTACTTC. It yields the protein CASSPYNTGTQYF.

The genes are TRBV19 and TRBJ2-6, with D hard to call. The CDR3 has 14 residues. V gave up 4 bases and J gave up 0 bases, with 4 bases separating them. Germline loops: CDR1 LNHDA, CDR2 SQIVND (reference sequence). The CDR3 sequence is CASSTNSGANVLTF. For the CDR3, the DNA is TGTGCCAGTAGTACAAACTCTGGGGCCAACGTCCTGACTTTC. Complete variable domain (other parts from reference TRBV19 and TRBJ2-6): DGGITQSPKYLFRKEGQNVTLSCEQNLNHDAMYWYRQDPGQGLRLIYYSQIVNDFQKGDIAEGYSVSREKKESFPLTVTSAQKNPTAFYLCASSTNSGANVLTFGAGSRLTVL.

CDR3 in DNA: TGTGCCAGCAGCTTAAGGGGCGGGAGGGTTGGCACAGATACGCAGTATTTT. Translated: CASSLRGGRVGTDTQYF. V is TRBV7-2 and J is TRBJ2-3; TRBD2 aligns across 9 bases. This CDR3 has 17 residues. J lost 1 base, V lost 2 bases, and 7 bases had no gene match. CDR1 and CDR2 (germline): SGHTA, FQGNSA.

This chain links TRBV7-9 with TRBJ1-5; D remains unclear. This CDR3 has 15 residues. Trimming removed 1 base at V and 4 bases at J, with 11 bases between. Germline CDR1 and CDR2: SEHNR and FQNEAQ (reference sequence). Here the CDR3 DNA reads TGTGCCAGCAGCTTAGGCGAAACAGTTAATCAGCCCCAGCATTTT. This translates into CASSLGETVNQPQHF. The full variable domain, completed using reference TRBV7-9 and TRBJ1-5, is DTGVSQNPRHKITKRGQNVTFRCDPISEHNRLYWYRQTLGQGPEFLTYFQNEAQLEKSRLLSDRFSAERPKGSFSTLEIQRTEQGDSAMYLCASSLGETVNQPQHFGDGTRLSIL.

There are a few counts of this clonotype. The chain joins TRBV12-3 or TRBV12-4 to TRBJ2-5; 12 bases map to TRBD1. The CDR3 extends over 16 amino acids. The V gene end was trimmed by 6 bases and the J gene end by 4 bases; junction bases not matched to a gene: 9. The CDR3 sequence is CASSRDRGLLGETQYF. The DNA for the CDR3 is TGTGCCAGCAGCCGGGACAGGGGGCTACTTGGAGAGACCCAGTACTTC.

In this sample, this clonotype turned up a few times. V usage is TRBV12-3 or TRBV12-4 and J usage is TRBJ1-5; a weak D match, TRBD1 (6 bases). This CDR3 has 15 residues. V gave up 2 bases and J gave up 6 bases, with 14 bases separating them. Here the CDR3 reads CASSLWGGGGQPQHF. The CDR3, as DNA: TGTGCCAGCAGTTTATGGGGTGGGGGCGGTCAGCCCCAGCATTTT.

This clonotype has only a few counts. The chain has TRBV7-2 and TRBJ2-4, with 15 bases fitting TRBD2. The DNA matches TRBJ2-7 better at its end, which makes the J call doubtful. Germline V gene sequence: CDR1 SGHTA, CDR2 FQGNSA. CDR3 size: 17 residues. The CDR3 reads CASSFRTSGRAAYEQYF. The CDR3 nucleotides read TGTGCCAGCAGCTTTCGGACTAGCGGGAGGGCCGCTTACGAGCAGTACTTC.

V gene TRBV29-1 combines with J gene TRBJ2-1; 7 bases match TRBD1. There are 13 residues in the CDR3. Germline V CDR1 and CDR2: SQVTM, ANQGSEA. Trimming removed 5 bases from V and 6 bases from J; junction bases left unmatched: 7. The CDR3 sequence is CSVSVTGSNEQFF. As DNA, the CDR3 is TGCAGCGTTTCGGTGACAGGGAGCAATGAGCAGTTCTTC.

The V and J genes are TRBV6-5 and TRBJ2-4; possibly TRBD1 or TRBD2 for D (5 bases each). Between the trimmed V and J ends, which lost 6 bases and 9 bases, there was a span of 15 bases. The CDR3 contains 13 residues. The germline V gene has CDR1 MNHEY and CDR2 SVGAGI. The DNA for the CDR3 is TGTGCCAGCAGGCCCGGGGCAACAGGCATTCAGTACTTC. Translating gives CASRPGATGIQYF.

The V gene is TRBV7-2, the J gene TRBJ2-1; TRBD1 agrees at 8 bases. The J call is uncertain, as TRBJ2-7 better fits the DNA end. Germline values: CDR1 SGHTA, CDR2 FQGNSA. This CDR3 contains 13 residues. The CDR3 is CASSWTGSGEQYF. The CDR3 bases are TGTGCCAGCAGTTGGACAGGGAGTGGCGAGCAGTACTTC.

The J gene is TRBJ2-1, the V gene TRBV4-1; 7 nucleotides line up with TRBD2. Germline CDR1 is MGHRA and CDR2 is YSYEKL. Trimming at V came to 1 base and at J to 2 bases, leaving 5 bases not matched to a gene. The length of the CDR3 is 16 residues. CDR3 sequence: CASSQAVAGAYNEQFF. The CDR3 nucleotides read TGCGCCAGCAGCCAAGCTGTTGCGGGAGCCTACAATGAGCAGTTCTTC.